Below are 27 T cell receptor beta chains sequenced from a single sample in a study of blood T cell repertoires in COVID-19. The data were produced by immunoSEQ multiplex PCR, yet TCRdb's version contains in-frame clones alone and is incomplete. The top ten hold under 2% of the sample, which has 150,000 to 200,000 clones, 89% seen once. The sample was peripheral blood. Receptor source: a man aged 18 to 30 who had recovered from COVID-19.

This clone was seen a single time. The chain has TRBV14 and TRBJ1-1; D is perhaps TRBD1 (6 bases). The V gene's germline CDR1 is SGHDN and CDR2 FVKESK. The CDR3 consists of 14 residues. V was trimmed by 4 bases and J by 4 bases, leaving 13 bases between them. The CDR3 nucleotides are TGTGCCAGCAGCCCCCTGACAGGAAGCACTGAAGCTTTCTTT. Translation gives CASSPLTGSTEAFF.

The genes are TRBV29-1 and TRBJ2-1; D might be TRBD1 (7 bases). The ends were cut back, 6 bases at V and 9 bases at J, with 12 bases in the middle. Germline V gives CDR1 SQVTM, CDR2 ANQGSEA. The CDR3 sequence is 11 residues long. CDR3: CSVPGGSEQFF. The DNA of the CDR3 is TGCAGCGTCCCAGGGGGGAGTGAGCAGTTCTTC.

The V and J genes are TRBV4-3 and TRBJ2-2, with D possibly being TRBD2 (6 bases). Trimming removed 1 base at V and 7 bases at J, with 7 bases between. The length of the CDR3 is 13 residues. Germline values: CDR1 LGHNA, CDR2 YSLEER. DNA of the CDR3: TGCGCCAGCAGCCAAGGGACTATCGGGGAGCTGTTTTTT. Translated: CASSQGTIGELFF.

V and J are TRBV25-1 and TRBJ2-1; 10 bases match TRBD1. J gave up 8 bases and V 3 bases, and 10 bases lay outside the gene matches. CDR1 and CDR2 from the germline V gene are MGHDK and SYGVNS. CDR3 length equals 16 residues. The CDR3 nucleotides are TGTGCCAGCAGTGACATTAGGGGGACAGGGGACCATGAGCAGTTCTTC. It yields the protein CASSDIRGTGDHEQFF.

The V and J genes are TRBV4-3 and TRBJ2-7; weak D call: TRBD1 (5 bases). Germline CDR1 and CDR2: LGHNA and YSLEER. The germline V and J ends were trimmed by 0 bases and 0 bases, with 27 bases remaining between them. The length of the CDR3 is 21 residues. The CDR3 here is CASSQELLEGQTVGDSYEQYF. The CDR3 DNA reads TGCGCCAGCAGCCAAGAACTGTTGGAAGGGCAGACCGTAGGGGACTCCTACGAGCAGTACTTC.

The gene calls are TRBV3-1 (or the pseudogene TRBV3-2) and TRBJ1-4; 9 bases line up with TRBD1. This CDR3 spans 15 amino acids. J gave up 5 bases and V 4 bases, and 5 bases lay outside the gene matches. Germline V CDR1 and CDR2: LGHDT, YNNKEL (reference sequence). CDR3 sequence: CASSPMTGGNEKLFF. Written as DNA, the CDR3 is TGTGCCAGCAGCCCTATGACAGGGGGGAATGAAAAACTGTTTTTT.

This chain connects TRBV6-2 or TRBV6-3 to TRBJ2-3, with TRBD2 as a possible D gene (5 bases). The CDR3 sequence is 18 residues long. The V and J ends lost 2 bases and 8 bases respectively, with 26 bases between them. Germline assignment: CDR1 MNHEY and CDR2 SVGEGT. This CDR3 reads CASSYGVPGLRGLGTQYF. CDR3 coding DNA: TGTGCCAGCAGTTACGGAGTTCCCGGACTTCGTGGCCTTGGTACGCAGTATTTT.

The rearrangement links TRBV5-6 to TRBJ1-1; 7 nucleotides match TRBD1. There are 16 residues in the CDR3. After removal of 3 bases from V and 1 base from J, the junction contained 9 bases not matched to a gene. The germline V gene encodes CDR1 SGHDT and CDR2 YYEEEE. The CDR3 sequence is CASSSQTGSGNTEAFF. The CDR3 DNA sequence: TGTGCCAGCAGCTCGCAGACAGGGTCGGGGAACACTGAAGCTTTCTTT.

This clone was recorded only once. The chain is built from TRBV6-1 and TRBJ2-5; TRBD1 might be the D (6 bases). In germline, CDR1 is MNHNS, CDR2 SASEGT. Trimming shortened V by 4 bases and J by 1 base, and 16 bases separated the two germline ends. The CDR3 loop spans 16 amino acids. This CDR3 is CASSVDRQLGQETQYF. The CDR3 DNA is TGTGCCAGCAGTGTTGACAGGCAGTTAGGCCAAGAGACCCAGTACTTC.

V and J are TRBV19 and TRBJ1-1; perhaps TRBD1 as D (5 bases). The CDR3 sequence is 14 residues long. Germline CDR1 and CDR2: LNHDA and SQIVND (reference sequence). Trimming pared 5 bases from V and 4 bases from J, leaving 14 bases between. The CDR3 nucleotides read TGTGCCAGTAGTGCCGGGGGGGTTGGCACTGAAGCTTTCTTT. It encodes CASSAGGVGTEAFF.

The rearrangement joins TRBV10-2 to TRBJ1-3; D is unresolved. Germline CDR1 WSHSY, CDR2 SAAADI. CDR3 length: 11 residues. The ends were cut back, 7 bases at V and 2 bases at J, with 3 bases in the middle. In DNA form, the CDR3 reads TGCGCCAGCACGGCTGGAAACACCATATATTTT. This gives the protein CASTAGNTIYF.

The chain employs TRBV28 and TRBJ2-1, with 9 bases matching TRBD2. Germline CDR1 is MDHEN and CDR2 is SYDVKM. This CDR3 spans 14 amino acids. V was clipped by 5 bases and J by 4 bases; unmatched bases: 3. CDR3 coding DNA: TGTGCCAGCAGTATAAGCGGGAGGTACAATGAGCAGTTCTTC. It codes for CASSISGRYNEQFF.

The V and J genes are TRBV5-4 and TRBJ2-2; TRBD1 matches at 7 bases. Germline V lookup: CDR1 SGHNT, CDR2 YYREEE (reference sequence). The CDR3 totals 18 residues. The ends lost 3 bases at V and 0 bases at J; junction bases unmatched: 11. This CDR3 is CASSYGDRISPNTGELFF. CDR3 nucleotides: TGTGCCAGCAGCTACGGGGACAGAATAAGCCCGAACACCGGGGAGCTGTTTTTT.

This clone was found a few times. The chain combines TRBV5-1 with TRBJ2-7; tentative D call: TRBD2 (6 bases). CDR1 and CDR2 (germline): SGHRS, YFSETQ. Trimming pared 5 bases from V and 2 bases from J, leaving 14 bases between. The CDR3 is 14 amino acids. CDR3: CASRPAEGTYEQYF. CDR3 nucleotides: TGCGCCAGCAGACCGGCGGAGGGTACCTACGAGCAGTACTTC.

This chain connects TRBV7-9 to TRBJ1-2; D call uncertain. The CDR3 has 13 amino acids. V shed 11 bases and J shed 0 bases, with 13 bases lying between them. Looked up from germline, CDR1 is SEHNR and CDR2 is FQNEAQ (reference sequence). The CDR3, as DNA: TGTGCCTCGAGGGCGTTCGCTAACTATGGCTACACCTTC. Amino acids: CASRAFANYGYTF.

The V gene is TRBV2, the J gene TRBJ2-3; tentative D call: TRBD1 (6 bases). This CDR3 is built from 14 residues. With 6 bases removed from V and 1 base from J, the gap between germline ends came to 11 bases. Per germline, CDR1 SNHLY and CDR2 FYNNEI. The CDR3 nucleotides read TGTGCCAGCAGCTACAGGGCGGGCACAGATACGCAGTATTTT. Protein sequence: CASSYRAGTDTQYF.

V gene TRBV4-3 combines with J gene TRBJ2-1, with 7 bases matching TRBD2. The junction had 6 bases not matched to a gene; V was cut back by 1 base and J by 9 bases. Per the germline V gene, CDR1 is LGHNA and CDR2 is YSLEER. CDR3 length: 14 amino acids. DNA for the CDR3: TGCGCCAGCAGCCAAGGGCGGGAGTTCGGTGAGCAGTTCTTC. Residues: CASSQGREFGEQFF.

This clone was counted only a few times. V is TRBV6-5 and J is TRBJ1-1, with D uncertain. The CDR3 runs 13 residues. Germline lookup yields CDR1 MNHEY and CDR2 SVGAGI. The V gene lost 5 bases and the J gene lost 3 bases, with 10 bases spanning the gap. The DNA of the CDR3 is TGTGCCAGCAGTCTTAGGAGGGACACTGAAGCTTTCTTT. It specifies CASSLRRDTEAFF.

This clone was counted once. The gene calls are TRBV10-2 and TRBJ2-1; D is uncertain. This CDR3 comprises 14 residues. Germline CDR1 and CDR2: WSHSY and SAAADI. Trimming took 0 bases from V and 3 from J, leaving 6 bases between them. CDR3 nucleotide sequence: TGCGCCAGCAGTGAGTCGAGAGACTACAATGAGCAGTTCTTC. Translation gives CASSESRDYNEQFF.

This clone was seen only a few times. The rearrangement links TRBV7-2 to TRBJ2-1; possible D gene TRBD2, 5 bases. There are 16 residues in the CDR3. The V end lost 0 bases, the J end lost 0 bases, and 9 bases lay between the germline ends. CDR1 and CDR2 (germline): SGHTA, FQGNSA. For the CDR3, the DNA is TGTGCCAGCAGCTTAGCCCTAGCAGGCTCCTACAATGAGCAGTTCTTC. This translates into CASSLALAGSYNEQFF.

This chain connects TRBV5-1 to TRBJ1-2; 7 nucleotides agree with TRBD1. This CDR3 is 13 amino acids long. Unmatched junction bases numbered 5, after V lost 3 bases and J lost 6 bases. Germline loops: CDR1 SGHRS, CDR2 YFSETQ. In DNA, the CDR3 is TGCGCCAGCAGCTCAGAGACAGGGAATGGCTACACCTTC. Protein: CASSSETGNGYTF.

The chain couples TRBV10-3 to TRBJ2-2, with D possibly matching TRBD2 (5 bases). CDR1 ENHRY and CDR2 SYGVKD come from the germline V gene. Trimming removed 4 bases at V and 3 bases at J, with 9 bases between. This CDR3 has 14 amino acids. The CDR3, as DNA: TGTGCCATCAGTGCCCGGGGATACACCGGGGAGCTGTTTTTT. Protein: CAISARGYTGELFF.

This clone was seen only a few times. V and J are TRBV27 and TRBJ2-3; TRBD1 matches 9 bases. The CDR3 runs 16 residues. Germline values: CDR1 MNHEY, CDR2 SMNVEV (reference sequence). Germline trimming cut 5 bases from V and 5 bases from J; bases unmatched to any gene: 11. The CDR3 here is CASSPRTGEGRDTQYF. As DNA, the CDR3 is TGTGCCAGCAGTCCCAGGACAGGGGAGGGGAGAGATACGCAGTATTTT.

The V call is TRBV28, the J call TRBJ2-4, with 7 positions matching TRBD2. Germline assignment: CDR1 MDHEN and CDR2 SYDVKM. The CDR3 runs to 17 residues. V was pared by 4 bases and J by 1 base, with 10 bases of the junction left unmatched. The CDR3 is CASSSHNSGGAKNIQYF. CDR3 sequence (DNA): TGTGCCAGCAGTTCTCACAACTCCGGGGGGGCCAAAAACATTCAGTACTTC.

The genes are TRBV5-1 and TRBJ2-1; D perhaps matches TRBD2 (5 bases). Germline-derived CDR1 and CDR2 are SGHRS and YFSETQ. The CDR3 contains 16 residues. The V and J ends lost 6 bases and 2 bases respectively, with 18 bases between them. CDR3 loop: CASKEVAGSTYNEQFF. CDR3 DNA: TGCGCCAGCAAAGAGGTGGCGGGCAGTACCTACAATGAGCAGTTCTTC. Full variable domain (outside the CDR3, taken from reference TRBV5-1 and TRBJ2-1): KAGVTQTPRYLIKTRGQQVTLSCSPISGHRSVSWYQQTPGQGLQFLFEYFSETQRNKGNFPGRFSGRQFSNSRSEMNVSTLELGDSALYLCASKEVAGSTYNEQFFGPGTRLTVL.

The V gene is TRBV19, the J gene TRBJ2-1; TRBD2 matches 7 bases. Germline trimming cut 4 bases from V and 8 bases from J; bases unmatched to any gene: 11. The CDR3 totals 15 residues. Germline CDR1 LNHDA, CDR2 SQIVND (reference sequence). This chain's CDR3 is CASSTSAGMRDEQFF. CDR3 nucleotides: TGTGCCAGTAGTACCTCAGCGGGGATGAGGGATGAGCAGTTCTTC. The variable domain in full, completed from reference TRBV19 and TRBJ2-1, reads DGGITQSPKYLFRKEGQNVTLSCEQNLNHDAMYWYRQDPGQGLRLIYYSQIVNDFQKGDIAEGYSVSREKKESFPLTVTSAQKNPTAFYLCASSTSAGMRDEQFFGPGTRLTVL.

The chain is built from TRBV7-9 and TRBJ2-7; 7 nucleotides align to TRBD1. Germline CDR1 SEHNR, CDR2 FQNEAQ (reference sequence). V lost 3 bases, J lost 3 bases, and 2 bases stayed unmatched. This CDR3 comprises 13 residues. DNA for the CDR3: TGTGCCAGCAGCTTTTGGGACAGCTACGAGCAGTACTTC. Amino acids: CASSFWDSYEQYF.